These T cell receptor beta chains were read from a single sample in a study of tumor-infiltrating lymphocytes in localized non-small cell lung cancer. Repertoires were generated with immunoSEQ multiplex PCR, while TCRdb's copy carries only in-frame clones and drops some. The sample contains 20,000 to 30,000 clones, just under 70% of which appear only once. The sequencing input was lung tumor tissue. The source is a human donor with non-small cell lung cancer. CDR3s include the opening cysteine and the closing phenylalanine or tryptophan. A D gene is named only where the DNA matches it firmly. The size of a clone is reported for some rows only, either as once, few or many, or as a class for expanded clones.

d_gene | j_gene | v_gene | abundance | CDR3aa | CDR3nt
NA | TRBJ2-3 | TRBV18 | medium-sized | CASSRDSPRGDTQYF | TGTGCCAGCTCACGGGACTCCCCCAGGGGAGATACGCAGTATTTT
NA | TRBJ2-7 | TRBV18 | NA | CASSPKWGEQYF | TGTGCCAGCTCACCGAAGTGGGGCGAGCAGTACTTC
NA | TRBJ1-5 | TRBV28 | NA | CASSSIRASLKSQPQHF | TGTGCCAGCAGTTCCATCCGGGCCAGTTTGAAGAGTCAGCCCCAGCATTTT
NA | TRBJ2-1 | TRBV11-3 | NA | CASSLRYGYNEQFF | TGTGCCAGCAGCCTGAGGTACGGCTACAATGAGCAGTTCTTC
TRBD1 | TRBJ1-2 | TRBV7-2 | NA | CASSLEETGGGYGYTF | TGTGCCAGCAGCTTAGAGGAGACAGGGGGCGGCTATGGCTACACCTTC
NA | TRBJ2-5 | TRBV4-2 | NA | CASSRNKETQYF | TGTGCCAGCAGCAGGAACAAAGAGACCCAGTACTTC
NA | TRBJ2-5 | TRBV6-4 | few | CATSLGVGETQYF | TGTGCCACTTCCTTGGGGGTAGGAGAGACCCAGTACTTC
NA | TRBJ2-3 | TRBV7-9 | few | CASSHSSTDTQYF | TGTGCCAGCAGCCACAGTAGCACAGATACGCAGTATTTT
TRBD2 | TRBJ2-1 | TRBV7-2 | NA | CASSLQASGRSYNEQFF | TGTGCCAGCAGCTTGCAGGCTAGCGGCCGCTCCTACAATGAGCAGTTCTTC
NA | TRBJ2-7 | TRBV4-2 | NA | CASPNDVRQLSYEQYF | TGTGCCAGCCCCAATGATGTAAGGCAGCTCTCCTACGAGCAGTACTTC
TRBD1 | TRBJ1-5 | TRBV4-1 | NA | CASSHGQGGNQPQHF | TGCGCCAGCAGCCACGGACAGGGAGGCAATCAGCCCCAGCATTTT
NA | TRBJ1-1 | TRBV7-9 | NA | CASSFDQGMNTEAFF | TGTGCCAGCAGCTTTGACCAGGGGATGAACACTGAAGCTTTCTTT
TRBD2 | TRBJ2-1 | TRBV7-2 | NA | CASSLARGLAGFNEQFF | TGTGCCAGCAGCTTAGCGCGAGGACTAGCGGGATTCAATGAGCAGTTCTTC
NA | TRBJ2-7 | TRBV7-8 | few | CASSFSKGSLAYEQYF | TGTGCCAGCAGCTTTTCGAAGGGTAGCCTAGCCTACGAGCAGTACTTC
NA | TRBJ2-1 | TRBV5-4 | NA | CASSFGGTKREQFF | TGTGCCAGCAGCTTTGGCGGGACGAAACGTGAGCAGTTCTTC
NA | TRBJ2-5 | TRBV7-3 | NA | CASSLTVQETQYF | TGTGCCAGCAGCTTAACGGTCCAAGAGACCCAGTACTTC
TRBD1 | TRBJ1-4 | TRBV28 | NA | CASSSPVTGGKLFF | TGTGCCAGCAGTTCGCCAGTGACAGGGGGAAAACTGTTTTTT
TRBD1 | TRBJ1-5 | TRBV2 | few | CASRKDRAVRDQPQHF | TGTGCCAGCAGGAAGGACAGGGCGGTTAGAGATCAGCCCCAGCATTTT
TRBD1 | TRBJ2-6 | TRBV7-2 | NA | CASSPGGTGANVLTF | TGTGCCAGCAGCCCAGGGGGTACCGGGGCCAACGTCCTGACTTTC
NA | TRBJ2-7 | TRBV12-1 | NA | CASSPGGTDEQYF | TGTGCCAGCTCACCGGGAGGTACGGACGAGCAGTACTTC
NA | TRBJ1-3 | TRBV28 | NA | CASSPNPPRGNTIYF | TGTGCCAGCAGTCCAAACCCTCCTCGGGGAAACACCATATATTTT
TRBD1 | TRBJ2-7 | TRBV5-1 | NA | CASSYTGTAYEQYF | TGCGCCAGCAGCTATACCGGGACAGCCTACGAGCAGTACTTC
TRBD1 | TRBJ2-7 | TRBV11-2 | once | CASSFGTGAYEQYF | TGTGCCAGCAGCTTCGGGACAGGGGCCTACGAGCAGTACTTC
NA | TRBJ2-7 | TRBV9 | few | CASSEGRGEQYF | TGTGCCAGCAGCGAAGGCCGGGGCGAGCAGTACTTC